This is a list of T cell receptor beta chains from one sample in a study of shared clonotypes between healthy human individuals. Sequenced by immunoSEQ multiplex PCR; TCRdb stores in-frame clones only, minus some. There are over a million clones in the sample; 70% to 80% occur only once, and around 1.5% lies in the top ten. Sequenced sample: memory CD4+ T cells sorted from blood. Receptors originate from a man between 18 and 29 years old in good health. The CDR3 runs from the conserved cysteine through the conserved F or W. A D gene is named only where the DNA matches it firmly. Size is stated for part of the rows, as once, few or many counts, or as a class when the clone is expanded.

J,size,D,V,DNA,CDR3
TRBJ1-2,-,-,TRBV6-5,TGTGCCAGCCGCCGGGGGGCTGTCGGGGGCTACACCTTC,CASRRGAVGGYTF
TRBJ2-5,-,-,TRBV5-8,TGTGCCAGCAGTTTCAGGGGAGTGGAGACCCAGTACTTC,CASSFRGVETQYF
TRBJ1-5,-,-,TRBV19,TGTGCCAGTAGTATAGAAATGGCTGATGGGACATATAGCAATCAGCCCCAGCATTTT,CASSIEMADGTYSNQPQHF
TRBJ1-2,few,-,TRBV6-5,TGTGCCAGCAAAGTCGGGCGCCTCGGGAGCTACACCTTC,CASKVGRLGSYTF
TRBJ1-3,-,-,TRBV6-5,TGTGCCAGCAGTCTCGAGAGAGGAAACACCATATATTTT,CASSLERGNTIYF
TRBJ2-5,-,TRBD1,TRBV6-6,TGTGCCAGCACCCTTACAGGGGGCGTGTGGGAGACCCAGTACTTC,CASTLTGGVWETQYF
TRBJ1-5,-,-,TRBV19,TGTGCCAGTAGAACAGGGATTAATAGCAATCAGCCCCAGCATTTT,CASRTGINSNQPQHF
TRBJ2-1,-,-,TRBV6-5,TGTGCCAGCAGCCCCCCGGGCCGCTCCTACAATGAGCAGTTCTTC,CASSPPGRSYNEQFF
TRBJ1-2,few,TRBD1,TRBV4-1,TGCGCCAGCAGCCGCGGGACAGGCTATGGCTACACCTTC,CASSRGTGYGYTF
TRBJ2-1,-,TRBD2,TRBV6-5,TGTGCCAGCAGGCCCCTAGCGGGGGGGCACAATGAGCAGTTCTTC,CASRPLAGGHNEQFF
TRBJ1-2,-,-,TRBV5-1,TGCGCCAGCAGCTTTTCCGCCATGGGTTCCTATGGCTACACCTTC,CASSFSAMGSYGYTF
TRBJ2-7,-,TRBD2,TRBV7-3,TGTGCCAGCAGCCCCCCGGGACTAGCGGGGGAGCCGGATGACGAGCAGTACTTC,CASSPPGLAGEPDDEQYF
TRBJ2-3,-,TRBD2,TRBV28,TGTGCCAGCAGTGGACTCCTGGGAGCGGGGCAACGGAATACGCAGTATTTT,CASSGLLGAGQRNTQYF
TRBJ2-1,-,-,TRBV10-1,TGCGCCAGCAGTGGGGTCCTGGCGGGGAGCTCCTACAATGAGCAGTTCTTC,CASSGVLAGSSYNEQFF
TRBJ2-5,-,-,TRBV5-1,TGCGCCAGCAGCTCAAAGAGGAACACCCCGTCGGGTGAGACCCAGTACTTC,CASSSKRNTPSGETQYF
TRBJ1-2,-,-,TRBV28,TGTGCCAGCAGTTTAGGGTTGAACTATGGCTACACCTTC,CASSLGLNYGYTF
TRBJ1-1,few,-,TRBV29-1,TGCAGCGTTAGGAGGGATGCTGAAGCTTTCTTT,CSVRRDAEAFF
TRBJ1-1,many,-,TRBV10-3,TGTGCCAACAGAGGGAAGAACACTGAAGCTTTCTTT,CANRGKNTEAFF
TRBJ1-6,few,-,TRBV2,TGTGCCAGCACGGGAAATTCACCCCTCCACTTT,CASTGNSPLHF